This T cell receptor (beta chain) comes out of a study of blood T cells in healthy people across ages. Study-level information: Template switching captured about one barcoded beta molecule per two T cells.

The table lists this clonotype with a few counts. Together with a sample-barcoded 5' primer, a J-beta primer mix was included in a second PCR lasting about 6 to 11 cycles. TCRdb redid the calling of the 5' RACE reads with MiXCR, one entry per CDR3 protein. This table holds around 780,000 distinct CDR3 sequences, roughly 50% found once. CDR1 is MDHEN, CDR2 SYDVKM, per germline. With 6 bases removed from V and 0 bases from J, the gap between germline ends came to 6 bases. The CDR3 runs 12 residues. This TCR derives from a man in his forties in good health. Sequences were obtained from blood. The chain uses TRBV28 and TRBJ2-7; possible D gene TRBD2, 5 bases. The CDR3 DNA reads TGTGCCAGCAGGACTAACTCCTACGAGCAGTACTTC. Translated, it gives CASRTNSYEQYF.